The clone carrying this T cell receptor beta chain was detected ten times or more. Its antigen is still unknown. TCRdb reprocessed the 5' RACE reads with MiXCR, giving one entry per CDR3 protein. The sample includes 250,000 or so distinct CDR3 sequences, less than 9% seen only once; the top ten take approximately 0.87%. The entry originates in a study of T cells after yellow fever vaccination. Whole-study results and caveats: Booster samples showed a return of most primary-vaccination clones (roughly 96% CD4, 85% to 90% CD8).

The germline CDR1 and CDR2 sequences are SGHTA and FQGNSA. The CDR3 covers 12 residues. Trimming shortened V by 5 bases and J by 2 bases, and 5 bases separated the two germline ends. This sample comprised CD4+ T cells sorted from PBMCs, obtained 15 days after the yellow fever booster vaccination. The rearrangement links TRBV7-2 to TRBJ2-3; D unresolved. The TCR comes from a man aged 25-45 years who received the YFV17D yellow fever vaccine. CDR3 residues: CASSAPTDTQYF. The DNA for the CDR3 is TGTGCCAGCAGCGCCCCCACAGATACGCAGTATTTT.